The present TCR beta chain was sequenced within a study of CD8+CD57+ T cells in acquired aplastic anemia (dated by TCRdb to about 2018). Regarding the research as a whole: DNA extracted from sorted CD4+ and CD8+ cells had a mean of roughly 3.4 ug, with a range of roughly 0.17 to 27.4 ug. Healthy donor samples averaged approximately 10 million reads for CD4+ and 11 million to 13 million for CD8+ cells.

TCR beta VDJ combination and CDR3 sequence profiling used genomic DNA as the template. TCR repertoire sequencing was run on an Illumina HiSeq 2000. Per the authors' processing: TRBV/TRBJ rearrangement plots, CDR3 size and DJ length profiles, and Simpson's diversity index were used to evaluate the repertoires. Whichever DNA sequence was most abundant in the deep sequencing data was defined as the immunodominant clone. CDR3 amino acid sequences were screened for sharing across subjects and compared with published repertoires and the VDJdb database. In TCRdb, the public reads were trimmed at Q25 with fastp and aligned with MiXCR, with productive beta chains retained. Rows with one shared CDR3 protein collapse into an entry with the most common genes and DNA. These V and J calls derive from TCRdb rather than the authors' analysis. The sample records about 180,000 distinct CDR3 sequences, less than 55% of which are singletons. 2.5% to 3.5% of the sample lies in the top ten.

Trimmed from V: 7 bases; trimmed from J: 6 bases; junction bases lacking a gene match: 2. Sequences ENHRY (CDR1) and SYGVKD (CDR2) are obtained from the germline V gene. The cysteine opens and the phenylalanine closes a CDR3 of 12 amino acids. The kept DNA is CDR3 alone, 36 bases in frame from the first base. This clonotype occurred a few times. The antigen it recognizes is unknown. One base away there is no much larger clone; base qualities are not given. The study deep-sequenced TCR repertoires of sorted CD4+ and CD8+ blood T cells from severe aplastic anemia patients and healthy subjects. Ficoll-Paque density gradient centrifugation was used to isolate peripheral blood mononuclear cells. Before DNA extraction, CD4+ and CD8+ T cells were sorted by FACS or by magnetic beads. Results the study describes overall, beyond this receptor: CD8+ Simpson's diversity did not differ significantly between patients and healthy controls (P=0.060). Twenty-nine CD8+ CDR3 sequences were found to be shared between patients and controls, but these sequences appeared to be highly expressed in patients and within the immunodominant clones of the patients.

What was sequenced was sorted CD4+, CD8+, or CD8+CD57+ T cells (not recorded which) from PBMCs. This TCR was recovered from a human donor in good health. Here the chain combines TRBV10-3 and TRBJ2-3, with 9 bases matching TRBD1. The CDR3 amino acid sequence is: CAIKGTGDTQYF. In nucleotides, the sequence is TGTGCCATCAAGGGGACAGGGGATACGCAGTATTTT.